Listed below are T cell receptor beta chains from one sample, sequenced in a study of OX40 agonist ivuxolimab in advanced cancers. The protocol was immunoSEQ multiplex PCR, while the TCRdb copy is restricted to in-frame clones and leaves out a portion. The table shows around 72,000 clones, with roughly nine tenths occurring only once. Material: CD4+ or CD8+ T cells sorted from blood, obtained in a trial of the OX40 agonist ivuxolimab. These receptors all come from an adult with an advanced solid tumor such as melanoma, head and neck, liver or kidney cancer. CDR3s include the opening cysteine and the closing phenylalanine or tryptophan. A D gene is named only where the DNA matches it firmly. Size is stated for part of the rows, as once, few or many counts, or as a class when the clone is expanded.

CDR3 length	V gene	clone size	J gene	D gene	CDR3 protein	CDR3 DNA
15	TRBV5-1	.	TRBJ1-5	.	CASSLGSGRNQPQHF	TGCGCCAGCAGCTTAGGGAGCGGCCGCAATCAGCCCCAGCATTTT
14	TRBV2	.	TRBJ2-7	.	CASSTGLIPYEQYF	TGTGCCAGCAGTACGGGACTGATCCCCTACGAGCAGTACTTC
16	TRBV7-8	.	TRBJ2-1	.	CASSLGPGVPPNEQFF	TGTGCCAGCAGCTTAGGGCCGGGGGTCCCCCCGAATGAGCAGTTCTTC
12	TRBV10-3	.	TRBJ2-3	.	CAISSRSDTQYF	TGTGCCATCAGTAGTAGGAGTGATACGCAGTATTTT
13	TRBV19	few	TRBJ1-1	TRBD1	CASRDRVNTEAFF	TGTGCCAGTCGGGACAGGGTGAACACTGAAGCTTTCTTT
14	TRBV29-1	.	TRBJ2-3	.	CSVDGASSTDTQYF	TGCAGCGTTGACGGGGCCTCGAGCACAGATACGCAGTATTTT
15	TRBV4-1	.	TRBJ2-7	.	CASSRSGPGAYEQYF	TGCGCCAGCAGCCGCTCAGGTCCCGGGGCCTACGAGCAGTACTTC
15	TRBV5-6	.	TRBJ1-4	.	CASSLASLANEKLFF	TGTGCCAGCAGCTTGGCTTCTTTGGCTAATGAAAAACTGTTTTTT
17	TRBV28	.	TRBJ1-3	.	CASSLIVPDSSGNTIYF	TGTGCCAGCAGTCTGATCGTTCCGGATTCTTCTGGAAACACCATATATTTT
15	TRBV16	.	TRBJ2-2	TRBD1	CASSRGTAGTGELFF	TGTGCCAGCAGCCGAGGGACAGCAGGGACCGGGGAGCTGTTTTTT
14	TRBV5-1	.	TRBJ2-7	TRBD2	CASSFTSENYEQYF	TGCGCCAGCAGCTTTACTAGCGAGAACTACGAGCAGTACTTC
17	TRBV9	.	TRBJ1-2	.	CASSQYQRARPKYGYTF	TGTGCCAGCAGCCAATATCAGAGGGCACGCCCGAAATATGGCTACACCTTC
16	TRBV28	.	TRBJ2-5	TRBD2	CASSFRVAGGQETQYF	TGTGCCAGCAGTTTTAGGGTAGCGGGGGGGCAAGAGACCCAGTACTTC
13	TRBV18	few	TRBJ2-7	.	CASSPSRDHEQYF	TGTGCCAGCTCACCCTCCAGGGACCACGAGCAGTACTTC
13	TRBV12-5	.	TRBJ1-5	.	CASGCYRVQPQHF	TGTGCTAGTGGTTGCTACAGGGTTCAGCCCCAGCATTTT
14	TRBV11-3	.	TRBJ2-3	.	CASSPGLSTDTQYF	TGTGCCAGCAGCCCCGGACTGAGCACAGATACGCAGTATTTT
13	TRBV2	.	TRBJ2-7	.	CASRERGRNEQYF	TGTGCCAGCAGAGAGAGGGGGAGGAACGAGCAGTACTTC
13	TRBV30	.	TRBJ1-1	.	CAWTRLWDTEAFF	TGTGCCTGGACCAGGCTTTGGGACACTGAAGCTTTCTTT
15	TRBV19	.	TRBJ2-1	TRBD2	CASRLGLAGGFEQFF	TGTGCCAGTAGGCTGGGGCTAGCGGGAGGATTTGAGCAGTTCTTC
15	TRBV6-4	.	TRBJ1-2	TRBD1	CASSDPDRAFYGYTF	TGTGCCAGCAGTGACCCGGACAGGGCGTTCTATGGCTACACCTTC
15	TRBV25-1	.	TRBJ2-3	.	CASSDFGGGTDTQYF	TGTGCCAGCAGTGATTTTGGCGGAGGCACAGATACGCAGTATTTT
13	TRBV7-8	.	TRBJ2-5	.	CASSRGLEETQYF	TGTGCCAGCAGCCGCGGACTTGAAGAGACCCAGTACTTC
13	TRBV6-1	.	TRBJ2-5	.	CASSEGNQETQYF	TGTGCCAGCAGTGAGGGGAACCAAGAGACCCAGTACTTC
14	TRBV6-5	.	TRBJ1-5	TRBD1	CASSLGQRNQPQHF	TGTGCCAGCAGTCTGGGACAGAGGAATCAGCCCCAGCATTTT
16	TRBV5-6	.	TRBJ2-5	TRBD2	CASSLRKTSGQETQYF	TGTGCCAGCAGCTTGCGTAAGACTAGCGGACAAGAGACCCAGTACTTC
16	TRBV5-4	once	TRBJ2-3	TRBD2	CASRKTSGMGADTQYF	TGTGCCAGCAGAAAAACTAGCGGCATGGGGGCAGATACGCAGTATTTT
13	TRBV6-5	.	TRBJ1-2	TRBD1	CASSFPGGRGYTF	TGTGCCAGCAGTTTCCCAGGGGGCAGAGGCTACACCTTC
13	TRBV2	.	TRBJ2-3	.	CASSEILADTQYF	TGTGCCAGCAGTGAAATACTCGCAGATACGCAGTATTTT
16	TRBV19	.	TRBJ1-4	TRBD1	CASSTGTGFSLGKLFF	TGTGCCAGTAGCACCGGGACAGGTTTTTCATTGGGAAAACTGTTTTTT
15	TRBV5-1	.	TRBJ1-5	.	CANRLRVLGNQPQHF	TGCGCCAACCGATTAAGGGTGTTGGGCAATCAGCCCCAGCATTTT
17	TRBV4-3	.	TRBJ1-5	.	CASSQDWGPGGSQPQHF	TGCGCCAGCAGCCAAGATTGGGGCCCGGGAGGGAGTCAGCCCCAGCATTTT
15	TRBV5-1	.	TRBJ2-2	.	CASSLAVGNTGELFF	TGCGCCAGCAGCTTGGCGGTAGGGAACACCGGGGAGCTGTTTTTT
13	TRBV19	.	TRBJ1-4	.	CASSIWQDEKLFF	TGTGCCAGTAGTATTTGGCAGGATGAAAAACTGTTTTTT
15	TRBV6-6	once	TRBJ2-5	TRBD2	CASSYGGRFSETQYF	TGTGCCAGCAGTTACGGCGGGAGATTCTCAGAGACCCAGTACTTC
14	TRBV9	.	TRBJ1-2	.	CASSVGQSNYGYTF	TGTGCCAGCAGCGTAGGGCAGTCTAACTATGGCTACACCTTC
15	TRBV19	.	TRBJ1-1	.	CASSTRTRGNTEAFF	TGTGCCAGTAGTACACGGACCCGAGGGAACACTGAAGCTTTCTTT
16	TRBV6-6	.	TRBJ2-5	TRBD2	CASSPRVAGGPETQYF	TGTGCCAGCAGTCCACGAGTAGCGGGGGGGCCGGAGACCCAGTACTTC
13	TRBV4-1	.	TRBJ2-5	TRBD1	CASSRTGGETQYF	TGCGCCAGCAGCCGGACAGGAGGAGAGACCCAGTACTTC
17	TRBV19	.	TRBJ2-3	TRBD2	CASHAYPGTSRPDTQYF	TGTGCCAGCCACGCTTACCCCGGGACTAGCAGGCCAGATACGCAGTATTTT
16	TRBV12-2	.	TRBJ2-6	.	CASRTTGPSGANVLTF	TGTGCAAGTCGCACTACAGGGCCTTCTGGGGCCAACGTCCTGACTTTC
17	TRBV7-9	.	TRBJ1-3	.	CASIPDGRPNSGNTIYF	TGTGCCAGCATCCCGGACGGACGCCCCAACTCTGGAAACACCATATATTTT